The T cell receptor (beta chain) described here comes from a study of STAT5B mutations in CD4+ large granular lymphocyte leukemia. The V and J ends lost 6 bases and 5 bases, in that order; junction bases with no gene match: 12. The CDR3 has 15 amino acids. Germline CDR1 and CDR2: MDHEN and SYDVKM. Assay used: immunoSEQ multiplex PCR; TCRdb lists only in-frame clones, some missing. The table shows about 33,000 clones, with roughly 79% occurring only once. The chain combines TRBV28 with TRBJ1-2; 7 bases are shared with TRBD1. Sequenced: CD4+ T cells from blood buffy coats. The sequence was collected from a human donor in good health. This chain's CDR3 is CASSSRDRDTYGYTF. CDR3 DNA: TGTGCCAGCAGCTCCCGGGACAGAGATACATATGGCTACACCTTC.